This note documents a single T cell receptor (delta chain) sequence. Its target is not known. Extracted RNA was reverse transcribed into cDNA. CDR3 amplicons came from multiplex PCR with pooled V-gene forward and constant-region reverse primers. TCRdb ran CATT on the multiplex PCR reads. The sample has about 58,000 delta-chain clones; less than 15% are singletons. These data are taken from a study of Vδ1+ human thymocytes. Thymocytes were sorted as CD3+ TCRVdelta1+ TCRVdelta2- after alphabeta T cell depletion. Sorted Vdelta1+ thymocytes were about 97% to 99.6% pure. General study results and limits: Unexpected Vdelta2 sequences could cause misinterpretation of bulk repertoire data. Unlike peripheral blood Vdelta1+ controls, thymic delta-chain sequences included approximately 20% Vdelta2 and few Vdelta3. Highly polyclonal TRG and TRD repertoires with Gaussian CDR3 length distributions appeared in thymus.

The CDR3 consists of 16 residues. Between the trimmed V and J ends, which lost 6 bases and 0 bases, there was a span of 17 bases. In germline, CDR1 is TSWWSYY, CDR2 QGS. This TCR was sampled from a girl less than two years old who had congenital heart surgery. The material sequenced was Vdelta1+ gamma-delta thymocytes from the thymus. Noted subset: FACS-sorted CD3+ TCRalphabeta- TCRVdelta1+ TCRVdelta2- thymocytes. The chain joins TRDV1 to TRDJ1; D is undetermined. The CDR3 DNA reads as TGTGCTCTTGGTCCAGTCAAAACCCGTTACACCGATAAACTCATCTTT. It translates to CALGPVKTRYTDKLIF.